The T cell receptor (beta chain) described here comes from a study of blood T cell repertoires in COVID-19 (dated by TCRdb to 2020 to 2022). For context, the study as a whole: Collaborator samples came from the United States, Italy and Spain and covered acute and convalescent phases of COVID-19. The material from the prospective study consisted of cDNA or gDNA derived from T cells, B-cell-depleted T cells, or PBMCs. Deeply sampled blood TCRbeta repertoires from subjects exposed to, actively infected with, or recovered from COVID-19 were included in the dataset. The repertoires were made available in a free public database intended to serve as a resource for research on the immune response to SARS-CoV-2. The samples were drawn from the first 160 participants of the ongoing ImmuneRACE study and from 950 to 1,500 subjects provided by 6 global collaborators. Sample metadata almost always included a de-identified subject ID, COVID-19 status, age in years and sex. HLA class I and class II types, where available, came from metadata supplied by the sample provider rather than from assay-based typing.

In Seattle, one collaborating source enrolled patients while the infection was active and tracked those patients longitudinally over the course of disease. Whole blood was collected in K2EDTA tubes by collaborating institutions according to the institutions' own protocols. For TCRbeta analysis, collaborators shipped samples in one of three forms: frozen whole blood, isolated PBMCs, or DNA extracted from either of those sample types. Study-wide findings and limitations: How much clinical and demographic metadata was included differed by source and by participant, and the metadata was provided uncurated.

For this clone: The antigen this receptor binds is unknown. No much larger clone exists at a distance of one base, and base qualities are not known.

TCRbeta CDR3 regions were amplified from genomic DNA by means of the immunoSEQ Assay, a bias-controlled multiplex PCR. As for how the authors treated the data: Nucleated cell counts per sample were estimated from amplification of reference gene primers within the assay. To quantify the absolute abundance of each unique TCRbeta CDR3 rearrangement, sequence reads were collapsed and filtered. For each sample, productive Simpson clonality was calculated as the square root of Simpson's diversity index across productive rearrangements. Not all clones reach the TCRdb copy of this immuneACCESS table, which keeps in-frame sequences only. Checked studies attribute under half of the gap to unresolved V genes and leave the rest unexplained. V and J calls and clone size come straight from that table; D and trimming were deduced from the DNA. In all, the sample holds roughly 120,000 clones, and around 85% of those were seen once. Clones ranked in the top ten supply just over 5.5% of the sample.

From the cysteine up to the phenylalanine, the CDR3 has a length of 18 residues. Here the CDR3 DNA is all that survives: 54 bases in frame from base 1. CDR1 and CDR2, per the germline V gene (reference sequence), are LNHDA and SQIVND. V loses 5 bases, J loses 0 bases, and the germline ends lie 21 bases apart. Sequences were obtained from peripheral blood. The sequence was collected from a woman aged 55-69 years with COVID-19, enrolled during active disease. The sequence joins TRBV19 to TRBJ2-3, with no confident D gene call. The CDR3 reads CASSPDSPHISSTDTQYF. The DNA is TGTGCCAGTAGTCCCGACTCTCCCCACATTTCTAGCACAGATACGCAGTATTTT. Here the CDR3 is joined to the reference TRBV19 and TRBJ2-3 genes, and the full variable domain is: DGGITQSPKYLFRKEGQNVTLSCEQNLNHDAMYWYRQDPGQGLRLIYYSQIVNDFQKGDIAEGYSVSREKKESFPLTVTSAQKNPTAFYLCASSPDSPHISSTDTQYFGPGTRLTVL.